The source of this T cell receptor (beta chain) is a study of T-cell reconstitution after alpha-beta-depleted transplantation in children. The CDR3 is 16 residues long. V lost 5 bases, J lost 1 base, and 21 bases lay in between. Germline V gene data show CDR1 as SQVTM and CDR2 as ANQGSEA. This sample's TCRbeta library carried unique molecular identifier barcodes. TCRdb re-called the PCR reads through MiXCR, storing one row per CDR3 protein. The sample records some 500,000 distinct CDR3 sequences, 18% being singletons. The clonotype comes from a human donor who donated a stem cell graft to a child with acute lymphoblastic leukemia. The rearrangement uses TRBV29-1 and TRBJ2-7, with D maybe TRBD1 (6 bases). The sample consisted of PBMCs from the stem cell graft donor, taken from the stem cell graft. The CDR3 spells CSVRDSSDRVSYEQYF. CDR3 nucleotide sequence: TGCAGCGTTCGAGATAGTTCGGACAGAGTATCCTACGAGCAGTACTTC.